This TCR beta chain was identified in a study of shared clonotypes between healthy human individuals. Whole-study results and caveats: It was the non-shared clonotypes that had lower generation probabilities than clonotypes shared by all four donors. Estimated richness values were generally larger in naive subsets than in memory subsets.

The naive CD8 subset, CD45RO-negative cells positively selected for CCR7, excluded terminally differentiated effector memory CD45RA+ cells. Measured with immunoSEQ multiplex PCR; TCRdb has only the in-frame clones, and not every one. The sample consists of approximately 1.9 million clones, just under 95% of them appearing once. With regard to this clone: The antigen is not known.

The origin of this receptor is a young man in good health. Some clones in this sample may be carry-over from other donors' samples. The sequenced sample consisted of naive CD8+ T cells from PBMCs.

The CDR3 DNA reads TGTGCCAGCGAATCCAGGGGGCAAACTAACACCCGAAGCACAGATACGCAGTATTTT. This codes for CASESRGQTNTRSTDTQYF. The chain combines TRBV2 with TRBJ2-3; 8 nucleotides line up with TRBD1. V was pared by 8 bases and J by 0 bases, with 19 bases of the junction left unmatched. Germline lookup yields CDR1 SNHLY and CDR2 FYNNEI. The CDR3 has 19 amino acids.